This T cell receptor beta chain was sequenced for a study of OX40 agonist ivuxolimab in advanced cancers. Study details: Each patient was given ivuxolimab into a vein every 2 weeks, at 0.01 to 10 mg/kg. Partial responses were seen in three patients, one with hepatocellular carcinoma and two with cutaneous melanoma. Notes on the study in general: On average, a greater number of expanded clones characterised CD8+ T cells relative to CD4+.

Assay used: immunoSEQ multiplex PCR; TCRdb lists only in-frame clones, some missing. The data show 50,000 to 75,000 clones, 70% to 90% seen once. The CDR3 runs to 13 residues. CDR1 is LNHDA and CDR2 is SQIVND in the germline V gene (reference sequence). Trimming left V 3 bases short and J 1 base short, with 7 bases between. Notes on this clone: Its antigen is not known.

The rearrangement links TRBV19 to TRBJ2-7; no clear D. The sample here was CD4+ or CD8+ T cells sorted from blood, taken in a trial of the OX40 agonist ivuxolimab. The source of this sequence is an adult with an advanced solid tumor such as melanoma, head and neck, liver or kidney cancer. The CDR3 loop reads CASSMKLSYEQYF. CDR3 sequence (DNA): TGTGCCAGTAGTATGAAGCTATCCTACGAGCAGTACTTC.